This T cell receptor (beta chain) is from a study of regulatory T cells in long-lasting Graves disease. Study-wide results and limits: Newly diagnosed patients shared about a thousand public clonotypes; persistent patients shared about 2,500. Persistent disease was associated with favored TRBV28 usage and with favored use of TRBJ1-2 and TRBJ2-5.

Time point defined: persistent/refractory GD, antithyroid drugs over 5 years with positive TRAb. PBMC RNA served as the TCR library source. Peripheral blood, Nine milliliters per patient, was collected in EDTA tubes. CDR3-region Arm-PCR and iRepertoire HTBI primers produced the TCR beta libraries. TCRdb independently ran MiXCR on the multiplex PCR reads; one entry per CDR3 protein. The sample lists 600,000 to 800,000 distinct CDR3 sequences; 25% to 30% were seen once. The CDR3 sequence is 14 residues long. Germline CDR1 SGHRS, CDR2 YFSETQ. Trimming cost V 0 bases and J 6 bases, with 12 bases left between them. Note on this clonotype: Its matching antigen is unknown.

This chain uses TRBV5-1 with TRBJ1-2; D call uncertain. The sample consisted of peripheral blood mononuclear cells (PBMCs), taken when the disease was refractory, from a patient treated with antithyroid drugs. This TCR was sampled from a female donor with Graves disease. CDR3 sequence: CASSLDTPKDGYTF. CDR3 sequence (DNA): TGCGCCAGCAGCTTGGACACCCCTAAGGATGGCTACACCTTC.